This TCR beta chain was sequenced in a study of CD8 T cells in ankylosing spondylitis. Concerning this clonotype itself: Antigen specificity is unknown.

A single record per CDR3 protein comes from TCRdb applying MiXCR to the 5' RACE reads. The sample comprises 670,000 or so distinct CDR3 sequences, roughly 19% of which are singletons, and about 20% rests with the top ten. With 2 bases removed from V and 4 bases from J, the gap between germline ends came to 13 bases. Germline loops: CDR1 SGDLS, CDR2 YYNGEE. The length of the CDR3 is 15 residues. Findings and caveats of the study: Seemingly characteristic of ankylosing spondylitis blood was a TCR beta motif consisting of 7 or 8 highly homologous variants.

The V gene is TRBV9, the J gene TRBJ1-3; D call uncertain. Sequences were obtained from blood, either unsorted or a sorted T cell fraction (not recorded which). This TCR derives from a male donor with ankylosing spondylitis. The DNA of the CDR3 is TGTGCCAGCAGCGTGGACCGTACCGTCGGAAACACCATATATTTT. Amino acids: CASSVDRTVGNTIYF.